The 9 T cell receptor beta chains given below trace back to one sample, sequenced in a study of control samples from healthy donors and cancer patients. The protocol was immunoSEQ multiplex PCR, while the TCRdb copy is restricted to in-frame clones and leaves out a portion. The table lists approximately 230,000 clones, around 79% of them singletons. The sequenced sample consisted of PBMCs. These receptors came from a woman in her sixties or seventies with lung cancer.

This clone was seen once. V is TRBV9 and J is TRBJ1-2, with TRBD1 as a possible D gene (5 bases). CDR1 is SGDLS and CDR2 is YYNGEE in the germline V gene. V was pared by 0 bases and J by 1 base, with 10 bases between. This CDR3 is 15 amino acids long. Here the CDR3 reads CASSVGAGINYGYTF. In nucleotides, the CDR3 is TGTGCCAGCAGCGTAGGAGCAGGGATTAACTATGGCTACACCTTC.

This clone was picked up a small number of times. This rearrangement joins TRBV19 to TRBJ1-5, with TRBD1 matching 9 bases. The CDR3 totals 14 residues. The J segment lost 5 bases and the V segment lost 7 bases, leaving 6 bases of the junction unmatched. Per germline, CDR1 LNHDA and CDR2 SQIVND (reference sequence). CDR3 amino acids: CASTFGQGYQPQHF. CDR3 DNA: TGTGCCAGTACCTTCGGACAGGGGTATCAGCCCCAGCATTTT.

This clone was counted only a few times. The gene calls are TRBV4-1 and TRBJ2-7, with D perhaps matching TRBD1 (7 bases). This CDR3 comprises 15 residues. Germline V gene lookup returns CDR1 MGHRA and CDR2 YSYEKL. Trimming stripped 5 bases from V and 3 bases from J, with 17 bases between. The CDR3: CASSVLGGQIYEQYF. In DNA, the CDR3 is TGCGCCAGCAGCGTCCTGGGGGGACAGATCTACGAGCAGTACTTC.

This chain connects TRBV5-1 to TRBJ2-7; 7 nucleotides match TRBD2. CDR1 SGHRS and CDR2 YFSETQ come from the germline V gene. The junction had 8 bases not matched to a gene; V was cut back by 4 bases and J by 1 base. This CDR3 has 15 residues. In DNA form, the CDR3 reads TGCGCCAGCAGCACCGGGGGGAGCGGGTCCTACGAGCAGTACTTC. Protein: CASSTGGSGSYEQYF.

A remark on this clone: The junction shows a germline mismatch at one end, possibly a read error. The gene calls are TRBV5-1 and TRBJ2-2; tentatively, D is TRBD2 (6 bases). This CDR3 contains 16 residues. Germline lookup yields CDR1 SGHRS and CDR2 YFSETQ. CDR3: CAGSPVGGTGTGELFF. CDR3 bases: TGCGCCGGCAGCCCGGTGGGCGGGACGGGCACCGGGGAGCTGTTTTTT.

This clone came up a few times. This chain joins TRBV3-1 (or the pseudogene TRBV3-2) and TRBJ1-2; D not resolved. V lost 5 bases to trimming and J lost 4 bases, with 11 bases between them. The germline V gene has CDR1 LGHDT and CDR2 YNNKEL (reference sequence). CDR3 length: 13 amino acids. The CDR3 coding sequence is TGTGCCAGCAGCTATGGACGGGCCTATGGCTACACCTTC. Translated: CASSYGRAYGYTF.

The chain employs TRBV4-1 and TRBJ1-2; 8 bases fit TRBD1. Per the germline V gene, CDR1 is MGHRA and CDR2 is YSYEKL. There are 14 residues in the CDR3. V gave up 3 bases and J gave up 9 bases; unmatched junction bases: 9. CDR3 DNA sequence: TGCGCCAGCAGCCATGTCGGACAGGGCGGGCGCTACACCTTC. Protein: CASSHVGQGGRYTF.

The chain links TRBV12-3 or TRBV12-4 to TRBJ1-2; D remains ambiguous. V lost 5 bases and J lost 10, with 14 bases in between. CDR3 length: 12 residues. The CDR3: CASSPTPPFYTF. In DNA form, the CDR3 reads TGTGCCAGCAGTCCAACCCCACCGTTCTACACCTTC.

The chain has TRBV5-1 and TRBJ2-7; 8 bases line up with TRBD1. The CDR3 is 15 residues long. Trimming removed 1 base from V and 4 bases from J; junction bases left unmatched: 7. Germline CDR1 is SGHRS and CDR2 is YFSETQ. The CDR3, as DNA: TGCGCCAGCAGCTTGCTGCAGGGGGCTGGGTACGAGCAGTACTTC. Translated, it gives CASSLLQGAGYEQYF.